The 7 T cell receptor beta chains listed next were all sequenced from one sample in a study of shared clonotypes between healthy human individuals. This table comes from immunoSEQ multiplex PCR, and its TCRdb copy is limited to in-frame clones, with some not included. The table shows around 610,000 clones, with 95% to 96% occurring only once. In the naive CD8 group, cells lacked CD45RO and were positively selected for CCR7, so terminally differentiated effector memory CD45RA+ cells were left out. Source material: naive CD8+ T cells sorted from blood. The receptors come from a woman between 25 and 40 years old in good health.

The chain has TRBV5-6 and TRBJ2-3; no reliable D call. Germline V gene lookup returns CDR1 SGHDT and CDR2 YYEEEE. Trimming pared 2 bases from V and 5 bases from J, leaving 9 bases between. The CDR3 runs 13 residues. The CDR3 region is CASSFNRGDTQYF. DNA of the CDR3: TGTGCCAGCAGCTTTAACAGAGGAGATACGCAGTATTTT.

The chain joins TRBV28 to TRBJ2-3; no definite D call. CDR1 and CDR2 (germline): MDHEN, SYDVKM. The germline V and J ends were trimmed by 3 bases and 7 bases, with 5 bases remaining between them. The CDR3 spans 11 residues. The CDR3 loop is CASSLVYTQYF. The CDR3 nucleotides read TGTGCCAGCAGTTTGGTCTATACGCAGTATTTT.

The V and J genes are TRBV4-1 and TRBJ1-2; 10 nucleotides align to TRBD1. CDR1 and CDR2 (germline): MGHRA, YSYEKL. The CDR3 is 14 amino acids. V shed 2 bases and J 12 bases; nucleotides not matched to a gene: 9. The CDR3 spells CASSQPGTGERNTF. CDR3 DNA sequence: TGCGCCAGCAGCCAACCTGGGACAGGGGAGCGAAACACCTTC.

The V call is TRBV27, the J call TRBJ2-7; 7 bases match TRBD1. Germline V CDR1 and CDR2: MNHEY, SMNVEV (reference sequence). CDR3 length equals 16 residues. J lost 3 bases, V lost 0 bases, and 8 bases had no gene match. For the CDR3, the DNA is TGTGCCAGCAGTTTATCTGACGGGGACAGAAACTACGAGCAGTACTTC. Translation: CASSLSDGDRNYEQYF.

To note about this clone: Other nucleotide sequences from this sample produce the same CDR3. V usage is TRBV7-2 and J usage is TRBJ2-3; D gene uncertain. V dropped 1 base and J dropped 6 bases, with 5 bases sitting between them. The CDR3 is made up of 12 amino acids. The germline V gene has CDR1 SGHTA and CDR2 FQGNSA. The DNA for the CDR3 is TGTGCCAGCAGCTTAGTAATCGATACGCAGTATTTT. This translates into CASSLVIDTQYF.

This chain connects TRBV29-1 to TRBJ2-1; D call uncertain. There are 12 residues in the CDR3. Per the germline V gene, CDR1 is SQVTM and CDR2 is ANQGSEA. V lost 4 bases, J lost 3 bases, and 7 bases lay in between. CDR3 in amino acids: CSVVAVYNEQFF. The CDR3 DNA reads TGCAGCGTTGTTGCGGTCTACAATGAGCAGTTCTTC.

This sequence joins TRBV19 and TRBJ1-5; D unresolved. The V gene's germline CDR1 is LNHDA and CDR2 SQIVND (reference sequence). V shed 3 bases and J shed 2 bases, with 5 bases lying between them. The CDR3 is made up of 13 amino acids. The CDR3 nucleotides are TGTGCCAGTAGTATGCGGGGCAATCAGCCCCAGCATTTT. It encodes CASSMRGNQPQHF.